These 7 T cell receptor beta chains share one sample of origin, sequenced in a study of radiation and T cells in renal cell carcinoma. Time point denoted: baseline pretreatment blood. Treatment denoted: 15 Gy SBRT to primary tumor, nephrectomy 4 weeks later. Only in-frame clones appear in the TCRdb table, and some are missing; sequencing was by immunoSEQ multiplex PCR. The data show roughly 100,000 clones, about four fifths seen once. The source was blood, collected from a patient whose treatment included radiotherapy and nephrectomy. The receptors come from a man aged 55 to 70 with renal cell carcinoma.

The CDR3 is CASSLAAAGEQFF. DNA for the CDR3: TGTGCCAGCAGCTTGGCCGCAGCCGGGGAGCAGTTCTTC. The chain employs TRBV5-4 and TRBJ2-1; no firm D call. The germline V gene has CDR1 SGHNT and CDR2 YYREEE (reference sequence). V was shortened by 0 bases and J by 10 bases, with 11 bases between the two germline ends. CDR3 length: 13 residues.

The chain uses TRBV6-6 and TRBJ2-3; maybe TRBD2 (5 bases). The V gene lost 2 bases and the J gene lost 6 bases, with 9 bases spanning the gap. The CDR3 consists of 13 residues. Germline CDR1 is MNHNY and CDR2 is SVGAGI (reference sequence). CDR3 sequence (DNA): TGTGCCAGCAGTTACGGGCGAGGGGATACGCAGTATTTT. Protein: CASSYGRGDTQYF.

The count of this clone is one. The V gene is TRBV11-2, the J gene TRBJ2-7; TRBD1 aligns across 9 bases. The V gene's germline CDR1 is SGHAT and CDR2 FQNNGV. This CDR3 has 14 amino acids. With V trimmed by 5 bases and J by 1 base, 3 bases remained unmatched. In DNA, the CDR3 is TGTGCCAGCAGCCTACAGGGGGCGTCCTACGAGCAGTACTTC. It specifies CASSLQGASYEQYF.

The chain carries TRBV30 and TRBJ1-1; a weak D match, TRBD1 (6 bases). The CDR3 covers 12 residues. Germline assignment: CDR1 GTSNPN and CDR2 SVGIG (reference sequence). V was clipped by 2 bases and J by 6 bases, with 10 bases between them. The CDR3 region is CAWSRRTAEAFF. DNA of the CDR3: TGTGCCTGGAGTAGGCGGACAGCTGAAGCTTTCTTT.

This clone has a count of ten or more. The rearrangement uses TRBV6-5 and TRBJ2-7, with a weak D call TRBD1 (5 bases). Trimming took off 4 bases at V and 2 bases at J, with 9 bases between the two ends. CDR3 size: 13 residues. The germline CDR1 and CDR2 sequences are MNHEY and SVGAGI. CDR3 in DNA: TGTGCCAGCAGTTGGCGACAGACCTACGAGCAGTACTTC. The encoded protein is CASSWRQTYEQYF.

This clone came up a few times. The rearrangement joins TRBV4-3 to TRBJ2-1; 12 nucleotides agree with TRBD1. The CDR3 contains 18 residues. Germline lookup yields CDR1 LGHNA and CDR2 YSLEER. With 0 bases clipped from V and 7 bases from J, the junction kept 10 bases outside the gene matches. The CDR3 coding sequence is TGCGCCAGCAGCCAAGATCGCCTGGGACAGGGGGCGAGGAATGAGCAGTTCTTC. It yields the protein CASSQDRLGQGARNEQFF.

The chain recombines TRBV15 with TRBJ2-7; 9 bases agree with TRBD2. Unmatched junction bases numbered 9, after V lost 6 bases and J lost 6 bases. CDR1 and CDR2 from the germline V gene are LNHNV and YYDKDF (reference sequence). CDR3 length: 14 residues. CDR3 nucleotide sequence: TGTGCCACCAGGGCGGGAGGGGGTTCGGGCGAGCAGTACTTC. It is translated as CATRAGGGSGEQYF. The entire variable domain, with the rest obtained from reference TRBV15 and TRBJ2-7, is as follows: DAMVIQNPRYQVTQFGKPVTLSCSQTLNHNVMYWYQQKSSQAPKLLFHYYDKDFNNEADTPDNFQSRRPNTSFCFLDIRSPGLGDTAMYLCATRAGGGSGEQYFGPGTRLTVT.